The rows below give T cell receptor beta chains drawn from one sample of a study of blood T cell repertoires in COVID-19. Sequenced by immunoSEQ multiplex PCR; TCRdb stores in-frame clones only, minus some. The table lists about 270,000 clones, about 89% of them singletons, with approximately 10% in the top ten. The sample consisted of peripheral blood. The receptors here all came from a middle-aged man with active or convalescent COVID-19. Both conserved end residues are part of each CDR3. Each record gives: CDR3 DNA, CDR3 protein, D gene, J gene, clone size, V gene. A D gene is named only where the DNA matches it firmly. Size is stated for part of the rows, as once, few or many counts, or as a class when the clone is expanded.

TGTGCCAGCAGTAAAGCGGAGATCTCCTACAATGAGCAGTTCTTC | CASSKAEISYNEQFF | - | TRBJ2-1 | - | TRBV2
TGTGCCAGCAGCCCTGGACTAGCGGAGAACAATGAGCAGTTCTTC | CASSPGLAENNEQFF | TRBD2 | TRBJ2-1 | - | TRBV5-4
TGTGCCAGCAGTGAATCCTCTTGGAGAGAAGCTTTCTTT | CASSESSWREAFF | - | TRBJ1-1 | - | TRBV6-1
TGTGCCACCAGTGAGTTCGCATTTAGCTCCTACAATGAGCAGTTCTTC | CATSEFAFSSYNEQFF | - | TRBJ2-1 | - | TRBV24-1
TGTGCCAGCAGCGTAGGCCCCTTGGAGGATACGCAGTATTTT | CASSVGPLEDTQYF | - | TRBJ2-3 | - | TRBV9
TGTGCCAGCAGTCCCGGGACTCTTATCCGCCAGTACCAAGAGACCCAGTACTTC | CASSPGTLIRQYQETQYF | - | TRBJ2-5 | - | TRBV28
TGTGCCAGCTCCAAGGAGGCTGGGACTACGCCCTACGAGCAGTACTTC | CASSKEAGTTPYEQYF | TRBD2 | TRBJ2-7 | few | TRBV11-3
TGTGCCACCAGTGACTCTAGCGGGGCAACGACAGATACGCAGTATTTT | CATSDSSGATTDTQYF | TRBD2 | TRBJ2-3 | - | TRBV24-1
TGTGCCAGCAGCGGGGCGTCCTATAATTCACCCCTCCACTTT | CASSGASYNSPLHF | - | TRBJ1-6 | - | TRBV7-9
TGTGCCAGCAATCGGAGCAGGGTGGGTTCACCCCTCCACTTT | CASNRSRVGSPLHF | - | TRBJ1-6 | - | TRBV6-5
TGTGCCACCAGCACTGACCGACGGACAGGGTGGGTCAATGAGCAGTTCTTC | CATSTDRRTGWVNEQFF | TRBD1 | TRBJ2-1 | - | TRBV15
TGTGCCAGCAGTCCGAGGGCCGGTGGGAATGAAAAACTGTTTTTT | CASSPRAGGNEKLFF | - | TRBJ1-4 | few | TRBV11-2
TGTGCCATCAGCCAAGCGAGCGGGAGGGCCTTCACCGGGGAGCTGTTTTTT | CAISQASGRAFTGELFF | TRBD2 | TRBJ2-2 | - | TRBV10-3
TGTGCCAGCAGCATTGACAGGGCCTACGAGCAGTACTTC | CASSIDRAYEQYF | TRBD1 | TRBJ2-7 | - | TRBV11-2
TGCGCCAGCCGGGACTACCCCAATGAGCAGTTCTTC | CASRDYPNEQFF | TRBD2 | TRBJ2-1 | - | TRBV5-1
TGTGCCAGCAGCCAAGGACTAGCGGATTCCTACGAGCAGTACTTC | CASSQGLADSYEQYF | TRBD2 | TRBJ2-7 | - | TRBV4-2
TGCGCCAGCAGCCCAGGGAATCTGAACACTGAAGCTTTCTTT | CASSPGNLNTEAFF | - | TRBJ1-1 | - | TRBV5-1
TGTGCCAGCAGCTCGTGGGGAGGGGACTCCTACGAGCAGTACTTC | CASSSWGGDSYEQYF | TRBD2 | TRBJ2-7 | - | TRBV11-2
TGCGCCAGCATTGGAATACACCGGGGAGCTGTTTTT | CASIGIHRGAVF | - | TRBJ2-2 | - | TRBV10-1
TGTGCCAGCACTCTGGACTTGCGGGGAGATACGCAGTATTTT | CASTLDLRGDTQYF | - | TRBJ2-3 | - | TRBV6-5
TGTGCCAGCAGCTTAGTAGTTGGACAGGAAGAGACCCAGTACTTC | CASSLVVGQEETQYF | TRBD1 | TRBJ2-5 | - | TRBV7-2
TGTGCCAGCAGTGACCGGACAGGGCACACTGAAGCTTTCTTT | CASSDRTGHTEAFF | TRBD1 | TRBJ1-1 | - | TRBV6-4
TGTGCCAGTGGTAAGCAAATGAACACTGAAGCTTTCTTT | CASGKQMNTEAFF | - | TRBJ1-1 | once | TRBV11-3
TGTGCCAGCACCGTAGGGGGGGGGCCCAGAGATGAGCAGTTCTTC | CASTVGGGPRDEQFF | - | TRBJ2-1 | few | TRBV28
TGTGCCAGCAGCTTCAACGGACAGGGAGGCTATGGCTACACCTTC | CASSFNGQGGYGYTF | TRBD1 | TRBJ1-2 | - | TRBV5-5
TGCGCCAACCTACCGGGAGGGGCTAGCACAGATACGCAGTATTTT | CANLPGGASTDTQYF | TRBD2 | TRBJ2-3 | - | TRBV23-1
TGCAGCTCCACCGGGACAGGGAACACCGGGGAGCTGTTTTTT | CSSTGTGNTGELFF | TRBD1 | TRBJ2-2 | - | TRBV29-1
TGTGCCAGCAGCCCTGAGGCGGATTTCGAGCAGTACTTC | CASSPEADFEQYF | - | TRBJ2-7 | few | TRBV2
TGTGCCAGCAGTTACAATGCCGGGGTCAACACTGAAGCTTTCTTT | CASSYNAGVNTEAFF | - | TRBJ1-1 | few | TRBV6-5
TGTGCCAGCAGCCGAGGGACTACCGCTACAGATACGCAGTATTTT | CASSRGTTATDTQYF | TRBD2 | TRBJ2-3 | - | TRBV11-3
TGTGCCACCAGCAGAGCCAGCGACTACACTGAAGCTTTCTTT | CATSRASDYTEAFF | - | TRBJ1-1 | - | TRBV15
TGTGCCAGTAGTACACCGGGACTAGGGGCCGGGGAGCTGTTTTTT | CASSTPGLGAGELFF | TRBD2 | TRBJ2-2 | - | TRBV19
TGTGCCAGCAGCTACGACGAGCGGGAGACCCAGTACTTC | CASSYDERETQYF | - | TRBJ2-5 | once | TRBV5-6
TGTGCCTGGAGTTCAGGAGGCTTCGCGAACACCGGGGAGCTGTTTTTT | CAWSSGGFANTGELFF | - | TRBJ2-2 | - | TRBV30
TGTGCCAGCAGCCGAACGACAGGTCGTACGCAGTATTTT | CASSRTTGRTQYF | - | TRBJ2-3 | once | TRBV7-6
TGTGCCAGCACGGGTTCTTCTCGACAGCCCCAGCATTTT | CASTGSSRQPQHF | - | TRBJ1-5 | - | TRBV2
TGTGCCAGCAGCTTAGTGGGGGGACCCCTCCACTTT | CASSLVGGPLHF | - | TRBJ1-6 | once | TRBV7-9
TGTGCCAGCAGCTTAGGGACAGGGGGGATCGGTGAAGCTTTCTTT | CASSLGTGGIGEAFF | TRBD1 | TRBJ1-1 | few | TRBV7-9
TGTGCCAGCAGTCCACTCAGCGGGGGGCGCACAGATACGCAGTATTTT | CASSPLSGGRTDTQYF | TRBD2 | TRBJ2-3 | - | TRBV28
TGTGCCAGCGCAGGGGTCTCCTACGAGCAGTACTTC | CASAGVSYEQYF | - | TRBJ2-7 | - | TRBV7-9
TGCGCCAGCAGCTTGCTGGCTAGCGGGGACAATGAGCAGTTCTTC | CASSLLASGDNEQFF | TRBD2 | TRBJ2-1 | - | TRBV5-1
TGTGCCAGCAGCTTGGGGACAGTTAACACTGAAGCTTTCTTT | CASSLGTVNTEAFF | TRBD1 | TRBJ1-1 | - | TRBV7-9
TGCGCCAGCAGCAGCGCAGACAGCGTCCAAGAGACCCAGTACTTC | CASSSADSVQETQYF | - | TRBJ2-5 | - | TRBV5-1
TGTGCCAGCAGTTACTCGAGGAGTGCGGATACGCAGTATTTT | CASSYSRSADTQYF | - | TRBJ2-3 | - | TRBV6-5
TGCGCCAGCAGCTTCCCCATTAACATGACCGGGGAGCTGTTTTTT | CASSFPINMTGELFF | - | TRBJ2-2 | - | TRBV5-1
TGCGCCAGCAGACTAACTACCGGGACAGCTAATTCACCCCTCCACTTT | CASRLTTGTANSPLHF | TRBD1 | TRBJ1-6 | - | TRBV5-1
TGTGCCAGCACCGACAGGCCCTACAATGAGCAGTTCTTC | CASTDRPYNEQFF | - | TRBJ2-1 | - | TRBV12-3/TRBV12-4
TGTGCCAGCAAGGAGGCGACGGAGCAGTTCTTC | CASKEATEQFF | - | TRBJ2-1 | - | TRBV2
TGTGCCAGCTCTCTCGAGCGGGAGTTATCCTACGAGCAGTACTTC | CASSLERELSYEQYF | TRBD2 | TRBJ2-7 | few | TRBV6-5
TGTGCCAGCAGCTTGGAGGGACAGGGATATGGCTACACCTTC | CASSLEGQGYGYTF | TRBD1 | TRBJ1-2 | - | TRBV5-4
TGTGCCTGGAGAACAGGGTCTGCAACTAATGAAAAACTGTTTTTT | CAWRTGSATNEKLFF | - | TRBJ1-4 | - | TRBV30
TGCGCCAGCAGCTTGGCCGCTACTAGCGACTCCTACAATGAGCAGTTCTTC | CASSLAATSDSYNEQFF | TRBD2 | TRBJ2-1 | - | TRBV5-1
TGTGCCACCAGTGATGACGGACAGGGGGCGGTCGGGGAGCTGTTTTTT | CATSDDGQGAVGELFF | TRBD1 | TRBJ2-2 | many | TRBV24-1
TGCAGTGCTAGTGGGGCCCCCAGGGGTGGTTCCTACGAGCAGTACTTC | CSASGAPRGGSYEQYF | - | TRBJ2-7 | - | TRBV20-1
TGTGCCAGCAGCTTGAGGAGTATAGGGGGCCAAGAGACCCAGTACTTC | CASSLRSIGGQETQYF | - | TRBJ2-5 | - | TRBV5-5